Presented here are 10 T cell receptor beta chains from one specimen sequenced in a study of T cell responses to AZD1222 COVID-19 vaccine. Clones were read by immunoSEQ multiplex PCR, and TCRdb kept only the in-frame ones, dropping some. The sample yields around 78,000 clones, 90% seen once. Sequencing used peripheral blood, obtained 28 days after the second AZD1222 dose. Every receptor here comes from an adult who received the AZD1222 COVID-19 vaccine.

This sequence joins TRBV7-3 and TRBJ1-5, with D possibly being TRBD1 (6 bases). The CDR3 spans 13 residues. Germline V lookup: CDR1 SGHTA, CDR2 FQGTGA. Trimming left V 5 bases short and J 4 bases short, with 9 bases between. Here the CDR3 DNA reads TGTGCCAGCAGCCCGCAGGGGAATCAGCCCCAGCATTTT. It is translated as CASSPQGNQPQHF.

V and J are TRBV24-1 and TRBJ1-2; D not certain. The germline V and J ends were trimmed by 2 bases and 6 bases, with 9 bases remaining between them. Germline V CDR1 and CDR2: KGHDR, SFDVKD. There are 13 residues in the CDR3. The CDR3 region is CATSDSWANGYTF. The CDR3 DNA follows: TGTGCCACCAGTGATTCTTGGGCAAATGGCTACACCTTC.

This clone was seen a few times. The chain is built from TRBV6-5 and TRBJ2-2; the D is unclear. CDR3 size: 13 residues. V lost 7 bases and J lost 2, with 8 bases in between. CDR1 and CDR2 from the germline V gene are MNHEY and SVGAGI. DNA for the CDR3: TGTGCCAGCACCCCCATAAACACCGGGGAGCTGTTTTTT. Translation gives CASTPINTGELFF.

The V and J genes are TRBV19 and TRBJ1-4, with D uncertain. CDR1 and CDR2 from the germline V gene are LNHDA and SQIVND (reference sequence). The CDR3 covers 13 residues. Trimming left V 10 bases short and J 8 bases short, with 17 bases between. This chain's CDR3 is CATAPGVGEKLFF. The CDR3 DNA sequence: TGTGCCACCGCACCCGGTGTGGGGGAAAAACTGTTTTTT.

The chain recombines TRBV19 with TRBJ1-6, with D perhaps matching TRBD1 (5 bases). The CDR3 sequence is 13 residues long. Germline V gives CDR1 LNHDA, CDR2 SQIVND (reference sequence). Trimming shortened V by 9 bases and J by 5 bases, and 11 bases separated the two germline ends. The CDR3 bases are TGTGCCAGCAGGGAAGTTAATAATTCACCCCTCCACTTT. This translates into CASREVNNSPLHF. Supplemented by reference TRBV19 and TRBJ1-6, the full variable domain reads DGGITQSPKYLFRKEGQNVTLSCEQNLNHDAMYWYRQDPGQGLRLIYYSQIVNDFQKGDIAEGYSVSREKKESFPLTVTSAQKNPTAFYLCASREVNNSPLHFGNGTRLTVT.

The V and J genes are TRBV20-1 and TRBJ2-1; 8 bases agree with TRBD2. This CDR3 has 11 amino acids. With V trimmed by 8 bases and J by 10 bases, 7 bases remained unmatched. The germline gives CDR1 DFQATT, CDR2 SNEGSKA (reference sequence). This chain's CDR3 is CSPSGGVEQFF. As DNA, the CDR3 is TGCAGTCCTTCGGGGGGGGTAGAGCAGTTCTTC.

The rearrangement uses TRBV28 and TRBJ1-5; D not certain. V was cut by 2 bases and J by 9 bases, with 8 bases left in between. Germline V CDR1 and CDR2: MDHEN, SYDVKM. The CDR3 consists of 12 residues. CDR3: CASSLRDRPQHF. In DNA, the CDR3 is TGTGCCAGCAGTTTACGGGATAGGCCCCAGCATTTT. The whole variable domain, remainder taken from reference TRBV28 and TRBJ1-5, is DVKVTQSSRYLVKRTGEKVFLECVQDMDHENMFWYRQDPGLGLRLIYFSYDVKMKEKGDIPEGYSVSREKKERFSLILESASTNQTSMYLCASSLRDRPQHFGDGTRLSIL.

The chain couples TRBV7-8 to TRBJ2-7, with D perhaps TRBD1 (5 bases). V was cut by 1 base and J by 5 bases, with 9 bases left in between. Germline lookup yields CDR1 SGHVS and CDR2 FQNEAQ. The CDR3 is made up of 13 amino acids. CDR3 nucleotides: TGTGCCAGCAGCTTAGGCAGGGAACACGAGCAGTACTTC. Amino acid sequence: CASSLGREHEQYF. The whole variable domain, remainder taken from reference TRBV7-8 and TRBJ2-7, is GAGVSQSPRYKVAKRGQDVALRCDPISGHVSLFWYQQALGQGPEFLTYFQNEAQLDKSGLPSDRFFAERPEGSVSTLKIQRTQQEDSAVYLCASSLGREHEQYFGPGTRLTVT.

V usage is TRBV5-1 and J usage is TRBJ2-1; 9 nucleotides agree with TRBD2. The CDR3 runs to 17 residues. Germline V gene sequence: CDR1 SGHRS, CDR2 YFSETQ. J lost 2 bases, V lost 1 base, and 7 bases had no gene match. The CDR3 loop is CASSLYGGGATYNEQFF. In DNA form, the CDR3 reads TGCGCCAGCAGCTTGTACGGCGGGGGGGCGACCTACAATGAGCAGTTCTTC.

This clone was counted a few times. This chain uses TRBV7-9 with TRBJ1-1, with D unresolved. The V end lost 5 bases, the J end lost 7 bases, and 20 bases lay between the germline ends. The CDR3 consists of 15 residues. The germline gives CDR1 SEHNR, CDR2 FQNEAQ (reference sequence). CDR3 DNA: TGTGCCAGCAGCCATCCCATAGACCGGTCTCGTGAAGCTTTCTTT. Its translation is CASSHPIDRSREAFF. The full variable domain, its missing parts supplied by reference TRBV7-9 and TRBJ1-1, is DTGVSQNPRHKITKRGQNVTFRCDPISEHNRLYWYRQTLGQGPEFLTYFQNEAQLEKSRLLSDRFSAERPKGSFSTLEIQRTEQGDSAMYLCASSHPIDRSREAFFGQGTRLTVV.